This TCR beta chain is from a study of graft-versus-host responses after intestinal transplantation (dated by TCRdb to the early 2020s). Background on the whole study: The transplants that recipients got were multivisceral, liver-intestinal, or isolated intestinal. All recipients received anti-thymocyte globulin induction followed by maintenance tacrolimus and steroids for around 3 years. After intestinal transplantation, graft-versus-host and host-versus-graft alloreactive T cell clones were followed in the graft, circulation and bone marrow using bulk TCR-beta CDR3 sequencing. Alloreactive clones were identified by sequencing pre-transplant mixed lymphocyte reaction products and comparing these products with unstimulated pre-transplant donor and recipient T cells. Of the roughly 24 intestinal transplant recipients enrolled in the cohort, one of whom was a retransplant, 3 patients without pretransplant specimens were excluded. Donor T cell macrochimerism was defined as a peak of at least 4% donor T cells among recipient peripheral blood mononuclear cells. Rather than being sequenced by the commercial service, samples from three later patients were sequenced in-house on an Illumina MiSeq and processed with MiXCR. The research as a whole found: Conclusions were limited by the relatively low number and heterogeneity of intestinal transplant patients. GvH clones turned up in recipient bone marrow, with some appearing earlier in ileal mucosa or blood, a pattern consistent with an intestinal mucosal origin. Patients with donor T cell macrochimerism had high GvH to HvG T cell clonal ratios in their allografts. Early after transplant, peak levels of circulating GvH clones were associated with declines in HvG clones.

The CDR3 sequence holds 17 residues, the cysteine and phenylalanine included. Of the read, only the CDR3 DNA is kept; its 51 bases are in frame from base 1. Trimming removed 3 bases from V and 1 base from J; the gene matches leave 7 bases unexplained. CDR1 SGHDT and CDR2 YYEEEE were looked up in the germline V gene. As to this clone: Its antigen is unknown. No much larger clone exists at a distance of one base, and base qualities are not known.

Per the publication, the time point label means: cells obtained before transplantation from donor or recipient. CD3+CD4+ and CD3+CD8+ populations were FACS-sorted from unstimulated pre-transplant donor and recipient cells taken from spleen or lymph nodes. Library method: the immunoSEQ multiplex PCR assay. In most patients, genomic DNA was isolated using the Qiagen DNeasy Blood and Tissue Kit and sent frozen to Adaptive Biotechnologies for TCR sequencing. High-throughput TCR-beta CDR3 sequencing of genomic DNA from most patients was performed by Adaptive Biotechnologies. In the paper's pipeline: TCR sequencing data for 15 to 20 patients were retrieved from Adaptive's ImmunoSEQ software; a few other patients were processed with MiXCR and VDJtools. To correct CD4 versus CD8 sorting errors, sequences present in both subsets at a frequency ratio below 5:1 were removed. Because the origin of CDR3 nucleotide sequences shared between donor and recipient could not be assigned, those sequences were removed. Alloreactive clones required at least 2-fold expansion over unstimulated cells and minimum CFSE-low frequency of 0.002% (template counts) or 0.001% (read counts). Clones were considered mappable if detected in sequenced pre-transplant spleen, lymph node, or MLR CFSE-low populations of the donor or recipient. The cumulative frequency of alloreactive clones was calculated as a percentage of all sequences, weighted by copy number. Held by TCRdb, this immuneACCESS table contains in-frame sequences only and omits some clones. Under half of the omission traces to an unresolved V gene where checked; the cause of the rest is unknown. The V and J calls and the clone size are those of that table, but D and trimming were determined from the DNA. The sample yields 70,000 or so clones; 84% were counted once. Clones ranked in the top ten supply less than 0.45% of the sample.

The receptor comes from a human donor who was the organ donor for an intestinal transplant. The starting material was unstimulated CD4+ T cells sorted from spleen or lymph node cells, obtained before transplant. The V and J genes are TRBV5-6 and TRBJ1-5; the junction holds 10 bases that match TRBD1. In nucleotide form, the sequence is TGTGCCAGCAGCTCAGCCCGGGACAGGGGAAGCAATCAGCCCCAGCATTTT. This yields the protein CASSSARDRGSNQPQHF.